This is a list of T cell receptor beta chains from one sample in a study of blood T cell repertoires in COVID-19. TCRdb keeps only in-frame clones here, not all; method: immunoSEQ multiplex PCR. The sample shows about 88,000 clones, roughly 90% of them seen only once. The specimen was peripheral blood. The receptors shown here come from a woman older than 75 with acute or convalescent COVID-19. The CDR3 runs from the conserved cysteine through the conserved F or W. A D gene is named only where the DNA matches it firmly. Some rows mark clone size as missing; the rest say once, few, many or name a class of expanded clone.

size	D	V	J	CDR3	DNA
.	.	TRBV27	TRBJ1-5	CASSLAYNQPQHF	TGTGCCAGCAGTTTAGCCTACAATCAGCCCCAGCATTTT
.	.	TRBV7-2	TRBJ1-1	CASSLMSGVKAFF	TGTGCCAGCAGCTTAATGTCCGGGGTAAAAGCTTTCTTT
once	.	TRBV11-2	TRBJ2-7	CASSLESNYEQYF	TGTGCCAGCAGCTTAGAGTCAAACTACGAGCAGTACTTC
.	TRBD2	TRBV10-3	TRBJ2-1	CAISGGAAIHEQFF	TGTGCCATCAGCGGGGGGGCCGCGATTCATGAGCAGTTCTTC
.	.	TRBV7-6	TRBJ1-1	CASSYGLGNTEAFF	TGTGCCAGCAGCTATGGACTGGGGAACACTGAAGCTTTCTTT
once	.	TRBV28	TRBJ1-6	CASSPYNSPLHF	TGTGCCAGCAGTCCTTATAATTCACCCCTCCACTTT
.	.	TRBV19	TRBJ1-3	CASSMEEAGRNTIYF	TGTGCCAGTAGTATGGAGGAGGCTGGAAGAAACACCATATATTTT
.	TRBD2	TRBV2	TRBJ2-1	CASSGRLAGNEQFF	TGTGCCAGCAGTGGGCGACTAGCGGGGAATGAGCAGTTCTTC
.	.	TRBV2	TRBJ1-2	CASNLIGDYGYTF	TGTGCCAGCAACCTAATAGGGGACTATGGCTACACCTTC
.	TRBD2	TRBV28	TRBJ2-1	CASSPLGGTSYNEQFF	TGTGCCAGCAGTCCGTTAGGCGGGACTAGTTACAATGAGCAGTTCTTC
.	TRBD1	TRBV4-1	TRBJ1-3	CASSRQGITGNTIYF	TGCGCCAGCAGCAGACAGGGGATCACTGGAAACACCATATATTTT
once	TRBD1	TRBV30	TRBJ1-1	CAWSGRDRVLNTEAFF	TGTGCCTGGAGTGGTCGGGACAGGGTCCTGAACACTGAAGCTTTCTTT
.	TRBD1	TRBV19	TRBJ1-6	CASSFRGRRGNSPLHF	TGTGCCAGCAGCTTCAGGGGGCGCCGGGGGAATTCACCCCTCCACTTT
.	.	TRBV10-3	TRBJ2-5	CAISGHQRQETQYF	TGTGCCATCAGTGGGCACCAACGCCAAGAGACCCAGTACTTC
.	TRBD1	TRBV5-6	TRBJ1-2	CASSSGQGTPNYGYTF	TGTGCCAGCAGCTCGGGACAGGGGACACCTAACTATGGCTACACCTTC
.	TRBD2	TRBV7-2	TRBJ2-3	CASSLESTSGGTQYF	TGTGCCAGCAGCTTAGAATCCACTAGCGGGGGCACGCAGTATTTT
.	.	TRBV28	TRBJ2-7	CASSPQLPDRYF	TGTGCCAGCAGTCCCCAACTTCCAGACAGGTACTTC